This T cell receptor (beta chain) was identified during a study of radiotherapy plus CTLA-4 blockade in lung cancer (dated by TCRdb to 2016 to 2018). At the level of the whole study: Among the enrolled patients, about 19% had an objective response, and about 31% reached disease control. General conclusions and limits of the study: The strongest predictors of response, as reported, were early dynamic changes in blood T cell clones along with a rise in serum interferon-beta after radiation. After treatment with radiotherapy and ipilimumab, TCR clones that came from tumors expanded in the peripheral blood.

Libraries were made using the immunoSEQ multiplex PCR assay. This immuneACCESS table, as held by TCRdb, lists in-frame sequences with V and J called but not all clones. Of the missing ones, under half trace to an unresolved V gene in checked studies; the others have no known cause. This sample comprises about 95,000 clones, about 80% of them detected only once. Together, the top ten hold around 0.79% of the sample. Focal radiation therapy combined with CTLA-4 blockade (ipilimumab) was tested in patients with chemo-refractory metastatic non-small-cell lung cancer. The germline ends are 8 bases apart after V is trimmed by 5 bases and J by 3 bases. The CDR3 measures 12 amino acids from cysteine to phenylalanine. Of the read, only the CDR3 DNA is kept; its 36 bases are in frame from base 1. The germline V gene (reference sequence) provides CDR1 SGHNT and CDR2 YYREEE. Concerning this clone itself: The antigen it recognizes is unknown. No base qualities exist here, and no much larger clone lies one base off it.

The origin of this receptor is a human donor with non-small cell lung cancer who had stable disease on radiotherapy plus ipilimumab. The rearranged chain carries TRBV5-4 and TRBJ1-1; a tentative D call is TRBD1 (6 bases match). Sequencing used peripheral blood, obtained from a patient treated with radiotherapy plus ipilimumab. The CDR3 here reads CASRQGDTEAFF. The DNA reads as follows: TGTGCCAGCAGACAGGGAGACACTGAAGCTTTCTTT.